This TCR beta chain was sequenced in a study of identifying expanded T cells in peripheral blood. Study outcomes and limitations: Differentially abundant clones: about 1.2 between replicates, around 16 at approximately 13 days, 19 to 20 at four. Clone count variance between roughly 2-week samples rose with total template count.

Profiled with immunoSEQ multiplex PCR; TCRdb holds only in-frame clones, not every one. The table records about 80,000 clones, around 90% of them present only once. This CDR3 region has 15 residues. Per germline, CDR1 MGHRA and CDR2 YSYEKL. V lost 5 bases, J lost 6 bases, and 7 bases stayed unmatched. Healthy donors had no documented immune events, such as infections, while sampled. Concerning this clone itself: Its antigen is not identified.

This clonotype was obtained from a person aged 18 to 69 in good health. The sequenced material came from blood. The rearrangement uses TRBV4-1 and TRBJ1-2; 12 nucleotides line up with TRBD1. For the CDR3, the DNA is TGCGCCAGCAGCTATGGGACAGGGGGCGCGGATGGCTACACCTTC. Encoded protein: CASSYGTGGADGYTF.